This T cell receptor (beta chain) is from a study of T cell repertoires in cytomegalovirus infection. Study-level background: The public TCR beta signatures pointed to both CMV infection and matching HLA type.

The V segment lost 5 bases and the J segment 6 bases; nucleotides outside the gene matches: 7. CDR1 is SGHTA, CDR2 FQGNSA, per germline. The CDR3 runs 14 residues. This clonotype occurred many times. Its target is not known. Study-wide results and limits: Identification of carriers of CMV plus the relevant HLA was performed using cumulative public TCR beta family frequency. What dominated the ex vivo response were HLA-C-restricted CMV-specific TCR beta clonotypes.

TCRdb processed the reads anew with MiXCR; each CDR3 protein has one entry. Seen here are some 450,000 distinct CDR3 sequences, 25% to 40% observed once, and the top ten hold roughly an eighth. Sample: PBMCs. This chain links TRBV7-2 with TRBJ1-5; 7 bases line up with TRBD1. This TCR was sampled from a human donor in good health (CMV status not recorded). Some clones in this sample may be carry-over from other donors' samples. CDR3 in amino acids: CASSGGTVRQPQHF. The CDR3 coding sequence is TGTGCCAGCAGCGGGGGGACAGTTCGTCAGCCCCAGCATTTT.